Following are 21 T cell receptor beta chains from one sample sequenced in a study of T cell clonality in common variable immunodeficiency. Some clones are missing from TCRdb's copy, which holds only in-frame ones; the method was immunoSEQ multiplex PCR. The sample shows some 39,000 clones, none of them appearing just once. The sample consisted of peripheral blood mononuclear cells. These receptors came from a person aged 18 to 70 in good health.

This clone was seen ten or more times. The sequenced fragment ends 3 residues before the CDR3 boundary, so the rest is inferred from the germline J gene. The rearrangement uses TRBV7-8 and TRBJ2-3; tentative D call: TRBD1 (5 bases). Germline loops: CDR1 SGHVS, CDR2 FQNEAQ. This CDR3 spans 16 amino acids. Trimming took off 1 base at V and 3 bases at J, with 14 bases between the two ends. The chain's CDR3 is CASSLVAGMTTDTQYF. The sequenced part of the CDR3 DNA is TGTGCCAGCAGCTTAGTGGCAGGGATGACGACAGATACG. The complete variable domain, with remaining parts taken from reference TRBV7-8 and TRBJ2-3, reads GAGVSQSPRYKVAKRGQDVALRCDPISGHVSLFWYQQALGQGPEFLTYFQNEAQLDKSGLPSDRFFAERPEGSVSTLKIQRTQQEDSAVYLCASSLVAGMTTDTQYFGPGTRLTVL.

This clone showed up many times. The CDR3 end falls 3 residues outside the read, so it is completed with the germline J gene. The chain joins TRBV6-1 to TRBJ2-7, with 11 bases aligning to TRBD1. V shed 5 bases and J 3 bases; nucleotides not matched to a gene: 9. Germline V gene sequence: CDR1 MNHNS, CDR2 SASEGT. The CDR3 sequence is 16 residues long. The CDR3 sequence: CASSQGRTGGIYEQYF. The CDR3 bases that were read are TGTGCCAGCAGTCAAGGGAGGACAGGGGGCATCTACGAG.

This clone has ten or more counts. CDR3 DNA (partial): TGCAGTGCCCCCCCTTTGAGGCGGGCGACCTACGAG. Its protein product is CSAPPLRRATYE. The full-length CDR3 reads as CSAPPLRRATYEQYF. The chain carries TRBV20-1 and TRBJ2-7; possible D gene TRBD2, 5 bases. The read ends 3 residues early relative to the CDR3; the germline J gene fills the gap. Trimming shortened V by 6 bases and J by 2 bases, and 20 bases separated the two germline ends. CDR3 length equals 15 residues. The germline V gene encodes CDR1 DFQATT and CDR2 SNEGSKA (reference sequence).

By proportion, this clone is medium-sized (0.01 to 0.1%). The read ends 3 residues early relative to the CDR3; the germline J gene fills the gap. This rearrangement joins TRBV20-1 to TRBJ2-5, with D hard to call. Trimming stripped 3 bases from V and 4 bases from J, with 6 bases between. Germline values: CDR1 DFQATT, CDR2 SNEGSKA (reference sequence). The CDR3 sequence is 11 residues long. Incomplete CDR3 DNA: TGCAGTGCTAGTGGGCGAGAGACC. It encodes CSASGRET. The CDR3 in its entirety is CSASGRETQYF.

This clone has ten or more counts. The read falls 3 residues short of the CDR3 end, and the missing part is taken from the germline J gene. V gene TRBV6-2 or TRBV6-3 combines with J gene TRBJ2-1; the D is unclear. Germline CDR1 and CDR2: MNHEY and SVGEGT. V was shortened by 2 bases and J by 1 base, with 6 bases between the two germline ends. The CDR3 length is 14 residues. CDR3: CASSYRASYNEQFF. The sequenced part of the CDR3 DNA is TGTGCCAGCAGTTACAGGGCGTCCTACAATGAG.

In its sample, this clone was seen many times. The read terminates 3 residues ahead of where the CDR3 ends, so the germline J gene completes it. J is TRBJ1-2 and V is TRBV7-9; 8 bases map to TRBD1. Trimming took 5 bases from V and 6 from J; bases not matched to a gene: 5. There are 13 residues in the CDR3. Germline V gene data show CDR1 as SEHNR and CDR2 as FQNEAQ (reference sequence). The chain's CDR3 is CASSPGQGNGYTF. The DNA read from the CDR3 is TGTGCCAGCAGCCCAGGACAGGGCAATGGC.

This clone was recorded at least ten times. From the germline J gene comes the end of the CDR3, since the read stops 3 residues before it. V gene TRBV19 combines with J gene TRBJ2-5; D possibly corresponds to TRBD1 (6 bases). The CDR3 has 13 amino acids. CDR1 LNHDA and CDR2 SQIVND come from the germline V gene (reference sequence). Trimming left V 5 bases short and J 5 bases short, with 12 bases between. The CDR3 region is CASSLQGEETQYF. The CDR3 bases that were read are TGTGCCAGTAGTCTACAGGGCGAGGAGACC. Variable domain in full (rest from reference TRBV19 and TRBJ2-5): DGGITQSPKYLFRKEGQNVTLSCEQNLNHDAMYWYRQDPGQGLRLIYYSQIVNDFQKGDIAEGYSVSREKKESFPLTVTSAQKNPTAFYLCASSLQGEETQYFGPGTRLLVL.

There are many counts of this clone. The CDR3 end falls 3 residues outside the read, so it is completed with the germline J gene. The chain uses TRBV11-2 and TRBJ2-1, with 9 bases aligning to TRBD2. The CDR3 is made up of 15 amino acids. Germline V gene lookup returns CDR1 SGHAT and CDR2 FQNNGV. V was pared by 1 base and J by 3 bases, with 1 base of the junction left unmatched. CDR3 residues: CASSLGLADYNEQFF. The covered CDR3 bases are TGTGCCAGCAGCTTAGGACTAGCGGACTACAATGAG.

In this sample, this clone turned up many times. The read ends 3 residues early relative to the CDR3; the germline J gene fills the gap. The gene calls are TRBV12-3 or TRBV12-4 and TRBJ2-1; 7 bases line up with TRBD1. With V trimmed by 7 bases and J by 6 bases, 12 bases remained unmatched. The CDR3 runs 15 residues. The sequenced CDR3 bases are TGTGCCAGCAACCCCAGTAAGGGGGCGACCAATGAG. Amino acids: CASNPSKGATNE. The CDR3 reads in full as CASNPSKGATNEQFF.

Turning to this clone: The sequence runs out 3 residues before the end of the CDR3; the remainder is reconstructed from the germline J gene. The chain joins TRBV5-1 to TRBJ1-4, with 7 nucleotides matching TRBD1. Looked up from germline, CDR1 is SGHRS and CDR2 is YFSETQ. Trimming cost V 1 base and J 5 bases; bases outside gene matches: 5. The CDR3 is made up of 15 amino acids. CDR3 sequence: CASSLSAGGNEKLFF. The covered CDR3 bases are TGCGCCAGCAGCTTGTCGGCAGGGGGGAATGAAAAA.

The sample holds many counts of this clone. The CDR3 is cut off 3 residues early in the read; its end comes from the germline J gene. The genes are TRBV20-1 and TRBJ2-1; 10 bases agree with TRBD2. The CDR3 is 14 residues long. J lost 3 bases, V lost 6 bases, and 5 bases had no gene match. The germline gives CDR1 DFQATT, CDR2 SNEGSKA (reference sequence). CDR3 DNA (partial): TGCAGTGCGTCTAGCGGGAGTCACTACAATGAG. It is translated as CSASSGSHYNE. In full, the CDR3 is CSASSGSHYNEQFF.

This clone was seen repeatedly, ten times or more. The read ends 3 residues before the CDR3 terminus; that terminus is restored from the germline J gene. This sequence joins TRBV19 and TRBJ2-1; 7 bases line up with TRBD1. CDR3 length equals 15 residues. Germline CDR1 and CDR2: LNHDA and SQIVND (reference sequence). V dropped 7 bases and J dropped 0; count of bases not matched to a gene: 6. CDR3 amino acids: CASTPDRSSYNEQFF. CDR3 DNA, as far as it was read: TGTGCCAGTACCCCGGACAGGAGCTCCTACAATGAG.

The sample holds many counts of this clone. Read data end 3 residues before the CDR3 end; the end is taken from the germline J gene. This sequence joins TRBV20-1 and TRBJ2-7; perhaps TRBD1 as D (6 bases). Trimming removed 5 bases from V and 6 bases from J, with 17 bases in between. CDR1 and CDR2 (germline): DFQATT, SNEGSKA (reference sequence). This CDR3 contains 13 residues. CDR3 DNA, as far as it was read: TGCAGTGCTCCTACAGGGATAAAGGCCGAG. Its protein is CSAPTGIKAE. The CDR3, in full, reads CSAPTGIKAEQYF.

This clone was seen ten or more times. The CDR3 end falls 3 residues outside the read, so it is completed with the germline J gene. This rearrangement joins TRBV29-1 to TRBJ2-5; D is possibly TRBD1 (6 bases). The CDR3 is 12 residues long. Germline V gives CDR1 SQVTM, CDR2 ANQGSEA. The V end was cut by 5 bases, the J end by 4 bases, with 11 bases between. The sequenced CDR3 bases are TGCAGCGTTCAGGACAGCATAGAGACC. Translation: CSVQDSIET. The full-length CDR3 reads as CSVQDSIETQYF.

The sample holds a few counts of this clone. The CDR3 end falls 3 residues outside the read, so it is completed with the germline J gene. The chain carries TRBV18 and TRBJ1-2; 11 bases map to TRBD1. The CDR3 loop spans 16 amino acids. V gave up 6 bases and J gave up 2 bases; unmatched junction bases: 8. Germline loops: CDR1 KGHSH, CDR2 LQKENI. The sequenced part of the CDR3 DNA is TGTGCCAGCTCCCGGGACAGGGGGTCCCAAAACTATGGC. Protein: CASSRDRGSQNYG. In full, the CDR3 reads CASSRDRGSQNYGYTF.

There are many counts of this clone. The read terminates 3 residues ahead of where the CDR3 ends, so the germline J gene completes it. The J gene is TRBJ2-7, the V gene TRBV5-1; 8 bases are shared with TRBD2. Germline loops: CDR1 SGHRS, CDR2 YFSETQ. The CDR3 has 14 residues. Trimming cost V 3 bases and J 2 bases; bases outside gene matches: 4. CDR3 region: CASSSLAGPYEQYF. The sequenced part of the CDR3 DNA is TGCGCCAGCAGCTCATTAGCGGGACCCTACGAG.

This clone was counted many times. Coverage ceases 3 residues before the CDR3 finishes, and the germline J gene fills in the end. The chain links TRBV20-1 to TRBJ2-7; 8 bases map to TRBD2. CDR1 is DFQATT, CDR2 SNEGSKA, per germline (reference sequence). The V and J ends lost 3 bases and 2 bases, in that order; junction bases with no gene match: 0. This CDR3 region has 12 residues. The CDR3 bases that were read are TGCAGTGCTAGCGGGGGGGCCTACGAG. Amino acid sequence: CSASGGAYE. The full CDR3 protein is CSASGGAYEQYF.

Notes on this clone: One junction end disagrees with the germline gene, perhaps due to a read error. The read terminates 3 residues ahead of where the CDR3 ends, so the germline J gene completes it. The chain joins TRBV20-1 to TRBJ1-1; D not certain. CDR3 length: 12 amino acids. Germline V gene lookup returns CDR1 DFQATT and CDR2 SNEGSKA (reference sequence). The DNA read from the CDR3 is TGCAGTGCTAGTCAGGTGAAGACTGAA. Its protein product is CSASQVKTE. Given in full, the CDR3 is CSASQVKTEAFF.

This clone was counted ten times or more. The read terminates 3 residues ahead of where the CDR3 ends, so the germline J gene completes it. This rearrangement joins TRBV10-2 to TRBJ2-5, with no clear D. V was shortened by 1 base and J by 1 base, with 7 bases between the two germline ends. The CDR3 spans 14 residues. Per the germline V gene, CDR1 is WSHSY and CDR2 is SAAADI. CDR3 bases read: TGCGCCAGCAGTGAGTTAAGCCCCCAAGAGACC. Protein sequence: CASSELSPQET. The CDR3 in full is CASSELSPQETQYF.

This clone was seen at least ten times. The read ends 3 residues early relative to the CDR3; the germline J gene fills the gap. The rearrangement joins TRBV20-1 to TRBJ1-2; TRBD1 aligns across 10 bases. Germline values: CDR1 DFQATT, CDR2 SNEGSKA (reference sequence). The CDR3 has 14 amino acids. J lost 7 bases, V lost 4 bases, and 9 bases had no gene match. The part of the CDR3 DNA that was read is TGCAGTGCTACCCGGGACAGGGGAAGGTTTGGC. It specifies CSATRDRGRFG. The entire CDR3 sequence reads CSATRDRGRFGYTF.

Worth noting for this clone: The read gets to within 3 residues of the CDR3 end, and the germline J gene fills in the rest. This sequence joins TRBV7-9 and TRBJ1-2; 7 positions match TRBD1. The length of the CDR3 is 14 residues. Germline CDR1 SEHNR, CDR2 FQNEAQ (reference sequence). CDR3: CASSLGTGINDYTF. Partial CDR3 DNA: TGTGCCAGCAGCTTAGGGACAGGAATCAACGAC.